Below, 30 T cell receptor beta chains from the same sample are listed, as sequenced in a study of CD4 T cells in relation to SARS-CoV-2 and coronaviruses. The data were produced by immunoSEQ multiplex PCR, yet TCRdb's version contains in-frame clones alone and is incomplete. The sample includes approximately 20,000 clones, 60% to 80% of them seen just once. These TCRs' antigens remain unknown. Unexposed donor CD4+ T cells date from about 2011-2018, before the COVID-19 pandemic. After ten to eleven days of culture, CD4+ T cells were isolated. The sample taken for sequencing was CD4+ T cells from PBMCs, cultured in vitro. Receptors were obtained from a human donor in good health.

This sequence joins TRBV25-1 and TRBJ2-7; weak D call: TRBD1 (5 bases). Per germline, CDR1 MGHDK and CDR2 SYGVNS. Trimming took off 4 bases at V and 3 bases at J, with 19 bases between the two ends. The CDR3 has 16 residues. CDR3 bases: TGTGCCAGCAGTGGGACCGGCGCAGGGCGTTTCTACGAGCAGTACTTC. Translation: CASSGTGAGRFYEQYF.

This clone was counted a single time. The rearrangement links TRBV19 to TRBJ2-1; 9 nucleotides match TRBD2. Looked up from germline, CDR1 is LNHDA and CDR2 is SQIVND (reference sequence). The CDR3 spans 17 residues. Trimming at V came to 4 bases and at J to 9 bases, leaving 16 bases not matched to a gene. Written as DNA, the CDR3 is TGTGCCAGTAGTAAGGGCGGGAGGGCCTATAACGAAGGTGAGCAGTTCTTC. This codes for CASSKGGRAYNEGEQFF.

The chain couples TRBV3-1 (or the pseudogene TRBV3-2) to TRBJ2-7, with D possibly being TRBD1 (6 bases). The CDR3 covers 14 residues. The germline V gene encodes CDR1 LGHDT and CDR2 YNNKEL (reference sequence). The germline V and J ends were trimmed by 1 base and 2 bases, with 9 bases remaining between them. This CDR3 is CASSQARDTYEQYF. The CDR3 region has the DNA TGTGCCAGCAGCCAAGCGAGGGACACCTACGAGCAGTACTTC.

This chain links TRBV4-1 with TRBJ1-2; D possibly corresponds to TRBD1 (5 bases). Between the trimmed V and J ends, which lost 4 bases and 2 bases, there was a span of 11 bases. Germline assignment: CDR1 MGHRA and CDR2 YSYEKL. The CDR3 length is 14 residues. The CDR3 is CASSPQGVNYGYTF. In DNA form, the CDR3 reads TGCGCCAGCAGCCCCCAGGGAGTAAACTATGGCTACACCTTC.

This chain links TRBV19 with TRBJ2-7; D possibly corresponds to TRBD2 (6 bases). Trimming removed 2 bases at V and 7 bases at J, with 18 bases between. The CDR3 sequence is 15 residues long. Germline values: CDR1 LNHDA, CDR2 SQIVND (reference sequence). The CDR3 loop reads CASSIQIGRSGEQYF. CDR3 nucleotide sequence: TGTGCCAGTAGTATACAGATCGGGAGATCGGGAGAGCAGTACTTC.

This clone was found a few times. The chain joins TRBV20-1 to TRBJ2-3, with no clear D. Trimming shortened V by 6 bases and J by 2 bases, and 6 bases separated the two germline ends. The CDR3 has 11 amino acids. Germline loops: CDR1 DFQATT, CDR2 SNEGSKA (reference sequence). The CDR3 loop reads CSATHTDTQYF. The DNA for the CDR3 is TGCAGTGCCACCCACACAGATACGCAGTATTTT.

The chain uses TRBV25-1 and TRBJ1-1; D call uncertain. This CDR3 spans 14 amino acids. The V end was cut by 6 bases, the J end by 4 bases, with 15 bases between. The germline CDR1 and CDR2 sequences are MGHDK and SYGVNS. Here the CDR3 DNA reads TGTGCCAGCAGCGAACCTTTCGAGGGCACTGAAGCTTTCTTT. Translating gives CASSEPFEGTEAFF. The whole variable domain, remainder taken from reference TRBV25-1 and TRBJ1-1, is EADIYQTPRYLVIGTGKKITLECSQTMGHDKMYWYQQDPGMELHLIHYSYGVNSTEKGDLSSESTVSRIRTEHFPLTLESARPSHTSQYLCASSEPFEGTEAFFGQGTRLTVV.

This clone appeared once. The chain couples TRBV12-3 or TRBV12-4 to TRBJ2-3; D gene uncertain. The CDR3 is 12 amino acids. V was trimmed by 2 bases and J by 5 bases, leaving 5 bases between them. The CDR3 loop is CASSLRQDTQYF. In DNA, the CDR3 is TGTGCCAGCAGTTTAAGACAAGATACGCAGTATTTT.

This clone was picked up a small number of times. The V gene is TRBV2, the J gene TRBJ2-2; D tentatively reads TRBD1 or TRBD2 (5 bases each). The CDR3 loop spans 13 amino acids. Germline V gives CDR1 SNHLY, CDR2 FYNNEI. Trimming stripped 3 bases from V and 9 bases from J, with 11 bases between. CDR3 in amino acids: CASSEGRAWELFF. The CDR3 DNA follows: TGTGCCAGCAGTGAGGGGCGGGCGTGGGAGCTGTTTTTT.

The CDR3 protein is CAISVPGTDTQYF. Written as DNA, the CDR3 is TGTGCCATCAGTGTACCAGGCACAGATACGCAGTATTTT. The rearrangement uses TRBV10-3 and TRBJ2-3, with D uncertain. The ends were cut back, 4 bases at V and 1 base at J, with 6 bases in the middle. The CDR3 has 13 residues. Germline CDR1 is ENHRY and CDR2 is SYGVKD.

The gene calls are TRBV20-1 and TRBJ2-7; D remains ambiguous. There are 12 residues in the CDR3. Trimming removed 3 bases at V and 6 bases at J, with 12 bases between. Per the germline V gene, CDR1 is DFQATT and CDR2 is SNEGSKA (reference sequence). The CDR3 protein is CSASQAVSEQYF. As DNA, the CDR3 is TGCAGTGCTAGTCAGGCGGTATCCGAGCAGTACTTC.

The genes are TRBV6-5 and TRBJ1-2; the D is unclear. CDR3 length: 11 residues. Per germline, CDR1 MNHEY and CDR2 SVGAGI. Trimming stripped 6 bases from V and 4 bases from J, with 6 bases between. The CDR3 reads CASRAGYGYTF. The CDR3 DNA sequence: TGTGCCAGCAGAGCTGGCTATGGCTACACCTTC.

The chain joins TRBV6-6 to TRBJ2-7; D remains unclear. V dropped 0 bases and J dropped 7 bases, with 13 bases sitting between them. Per the germline V gene, CDR1 is MNHNY and CDR2 is SVGAGI (reference sequence). CDR3 length equals 14 residues. The CDR3 DNA is TGTGCCAGCAGTTACTCGTTCGTGTTAGAGGAGCAGTACTTC. Translated, it gives CASSYSFVLEEQYF.

This chain joins TRBV5-1 and TRBJ1-1, with D perhaps TRBD1 (6 bases). The CDR3 has 16 amino acids. The V gene lost 1 base and the J gene lost 4 bases, with 17 bases spanning the gap. The germline V gene has CDR1 SGHRS and CDR2 YFSETQ. In nucleotides, the CDR3 is TGCGCCAGCAGCTTGTCGGGGGCGACTGGGGGCACTGAAGCTTTCTTT. Encoded protein: CASSLSGATGGTEAFF.

V is TRBV7-8 and J is TRBJ2-1, with 10 bases fitting TRBD2. The V gene's germline CDR1 is SGHVS and CDR2 FQNEAQ. The V and J ends lost 0 bases and 14 bases, in that order; junction bases with no gene match: 16. This CDR3 comprises 17 residues. The CDR3 DNA follows: TGTGCCAGCAGCTTAGCTAGCGGGGCTAGCGGGAGACTGGTTGAGTTCTTC. This codes for CASSLASGASGRLVEFF.

This clone showed up just a few times. J is TRBJ1-2 and V is TRBV19; D may be TRBD1 (6 bases). V lost 8 bases and J lost 7, with 20 bases in between. CDR3 size: 14 residues. From germline, CDR1 is LNHDA and CDR2 SQIVND (reference sequence). CDR3: CASAEIRLGAGYTF. CDR3 DNA sequence: TGTGCCAGTGCCGAAATTCGATTGGGGGCTGGCTACACCTTC.

V is TRBV20-1 and J is TRBJ2-1; 7 positions agree with TRBD2. CDR1 is DFQATT and CDR2 is SNEGSKA in the germline V gene (reference sequence). This CDR3 is 11 amino acids long. The CDR3 nucleotides are TGCAGACCATCGTCGGGGACGGGGGGGTTCTTC. This translates into CRPSSGTGGFF.

This clone has just a few counts. This chain uses TRBV6-4 with TRBJ2-2, with 7 bases fitting TRBD1. The CDR3 extends over 14 amino acids. CDR1 is MRHNA, CDR2 SNTAGT, per germline. J lost 3 bases, V lost 6 bases, and 4 bases had no gene match. The CDR3 sequence: CASSAGQDTGELFF. The CDR3 nucleotides are TGTGCCAGCAGCGCAGGACAGGACACCGGGGAGCTGTTTTTT.

V and J are TRBV19 and TRBJ2-5; a weak D match, TRBD2 (5 bases). V lost 3 bases and J 3 bases, leaving 11 bases between the germline ends. The CDR3 extends over 14 amino acids. Germline lookup yields CDR1 LNHDA and CDR2 SQIVND (reference sequence). CDR3 sequence: CASSIRPLEETQYF. The CDR3 DNA reads as TGTGCCAGTAGTATCCGACCACTAGAAGAGACCCAGTACTTC.

This clone came up once. The chain links TRBV2 to TRBJ2-7; D might be TRBD1 or TRBD2, each matching 6 bases. The CDR3 totals 13 residues. The germline V gene encodes CDR1 SNHLY and CDR2 FYNNEI. Trimming left V 7 bases short and J 2 bases short, with 12 bases between. The CDR3 loop is CASIAGHTYEQYF. The CDR3 bases are TGTGCCAGCATTGCGGGACACACCTACGAGCAGTACTTC.

V and J are TRBV6-5 and TRBJ2-5, with D unclear. CDR1 is MNHEY, CDR2 SVGAGI, per germline. The CDR3 is made up of 14 amino acids. V dropped 6 bases and J dropped 2 bases, with 13 bases sitting between them. CDR3 sequence reads: CASRVMNIQETQYF. CDR3 bases: TGTGCCAGCAGGGTTATGAACATTCAAGAGACCCAGTACTTC.

Points on this clone: The same CDR3 arises from other DNA sequences in this sample as well. V is TRBV14 and J is TRBJ2-7; D gene ambiguous. CDR3 length: 11 residues. Trimming stripped 1 base from V and 3 bases from J, with 1 base between. Per the germline V gene, CDR1 is SGHDN and CDR2 is FVKESK. CDR3 loop: CASSQGYEQYF. The CDR3 DNA is TGTGCCAGCAGCCAAGGCTACGAGCAGTACTTC.

The chain employs TRBV12-3 or TRBV12-4 and TRBJ1-1, with D possibly TRBD1 on 6 matching bases. The ends were cut back, 8 bases at V and 0 bases at J, with 10 bases in the middle. The CDR3 totals 13 residues. CDR3 amino acids: CASEQGMNTEAFF. CDR3 nucleotides: TGTGCCAGCGAACAGGGAATGAACACTGAAGCTTTCTTT.

This clone has more than one count but fewer than ten. The chain has TRBV18 and TRBJ1-3; 8 nucleotides align to TRBD1. The CDR3 is 16 amino acids. Germline V gene lookup returns CDR1 KGHSH and CDR2 LQKENI. V shed 3 bases and J 0 bases; nucleotides not matched to a gene: 4. As DNA, the CDR3 is TGTGCCAGCTCACCGGACAGGGACATCTCTGGAAACACCATATATTTT. Translating gives CASSPDRDISGNTIYF.

The chain employs TRBV10-3 and TRBJ2-1, with D possibly TRBD2 on 6 matching bases. Germline CDR1 reads ENHRY; CDR2 reads SYGVKD. The CDR3 covers 14 residues. Trimming removed 4 bases from V and 7 bases from J, with 14 bases in between. CDR3 in amino acids: CAISGGGAVNEQFF. As DNA, the CDR3 is TGTGCCATCAGTGGAGGAGGGGCGGTAAATGAGCAGTTCTTC.

The J gene is TRBJ2-4, the V gene TRBV24-1; 9 bases fit TRBD1. This CDR3 is 16 amino acids long. Per germline, CDR1 KGHDR and CDR2 SFDVKD. Unmatched junction bases numbered 8, after V lost 3 bases and J lost 6 bases. CDR3 nucleotides: TGTGCCACCAGTGATATGGCGCCGGGACAGGGAAACATTCAGTACTTC. Translation: CATSDMAPGQGNIQYF.

This chain links TRBV6-5 with TRBJ1-2; no firm D call. Trimming left V 7 bases short and J 7 bases short, with 19 bases between. The germline V gene encodes CDR1 MNHEY and CDR2 SVGAGI. The CDR3 loop spans 14 amino acids. The CDR3 here is CASTLGLARGGYTF. CDR3 bases: TGTGCCAGCACGTTAGGACTGGCCCGTGGTGGCTACACCTTC.

The V and J genes are TRBV9 and TRBJ2-1, with 14 bases identical to TRBD2. V was pared by 5 bases and J by 0 bases, with 10 bases of the junction left unmatched. The CDR3 loop spans 19 amino acids. Germline V gene sequence: CDR1 SGDLS, CDR2 YYNGEE. The CDR3 sequence is CASRGVGTSGRTSYNEQFF. The CDR3 coding sequence is TGTGCCAGCAGAGGGGTGGGGACTAGCGGGAGAACCTCCTACAATGAGCAGTTCTTC.

The chain employs TRBV19 and TRBJ2-3; 12 bases fit TRBD2. Looked up from germline, CDR1 is LNHDA and CDR2 is SQIVND (reference sequence). The CDR3 contains 14 residues. Trimming removed 10 bases from V and 5 bases from J; junction bases left unmatched: 7. The CDR3 is CATRLAGEGDTQYF. Here the CDR3 DNA reads TGTGCCACACGACTAGCGGGAGAGGGAGATACGCAGTATTTT.

The chain has TRBV30 and TRBJ1-4; D unclear. V shed 3 bases and J shed 7 bases, with 12 bases lying between them. This CDR3 region has 13 residues. Germline V gene lookup returns CDR1 GTSNPN and CDR2 SVGIG (reference sequence). The CDR3 sequence is CAWSPPLLEKLFF. Written as DNA, the CDR3 is TGTGCCTGGAGCCCACCGCTCCTTGAAAAACTGTTTTTT.